These T cell receptor beta chains were read from a single sample in a study of regulatory T cells in long-lasting Graves disease. TCRdb itself ran the multiplex PCR reads through MiXCR, one entry per CDR3 protein. The data hold around 230,000 distinct CDR3 sequences, with approximately 16% observed a single time. Sequenced here: peripheral blood mononuclear cells (PBMCs), sampled at new diagnosis, from a patient treated with antithyroid drugs. The receptors stem from a female donor with Graves disease. The CDR3 runs from the conserved cysteine through the conserved F or W. A D gene is named only where the DNA matches it firmly. Where a row states a size, it is once, few, many or the class of an expanded clone; other rows omit it.

DNA: TGTGCCAGCAGTTTGACGGGCTCAGATACGCAGTATTTT
CDR3: CASSLTGSDTQYF
V: TRBV12-3/TRBV12-4
D: .
size: many
J: TRBJ2-3

DNA: TGTGCCAGCAGAACAGACAGGGCGGGTAACTATGGCTACACCTTC
CDR3: CASRTDRAGNYGYTF
V: TRBV6-1
D: TRBD1
size: many
J: TRBJ1-2

DNA: TGTGCCAGCAGAAAACAGGGGGCGTTTAATCAGCCCCAGCATTTT
CDR3: CASRKQGAFNQPQHF
V: TRBV27
D: TRBD1
size: many
J: TRBJ1-5

DNA: TGTGCCAGTAGTACGGACAGGGTTGAAACCACTGAAGCTTTCTTT
CDR3: CASSTDRVETTEAFF
V: TRBV19
D: TRBD1
size: .
J: TRBJ1-1

DNA: TGTGCCAGCAGCTTAGGCGCGGGACTACACAATGAGCAGTTCTTC
CDR3: CASSLGAGLHNEQFF
V: TRBV13
D: TRBD2
size: .
J: TRBJ2-1

DNA: TGTGCCACCTCCACTCAAGGGGCCTACGAGCAGTACTTC
CDR3: CATSTQGAYEQYF
V: TRBV24-1
D: .
size: .
J: TRBJ2-7

DNA: TGTGCCATCAGTGGGACAGGGGATGAGCAGTTCTTC
CDR3: CAISGTGDEQFF
V: TRBV10-3
D: TRBD1
size: many
J: TRBJ2-1

DNA: TGTGCCAGCAGGGTCTCCGGGACAGTACCTGAAGCTTTCTTT
CDR3: CASRVSGTVPEAFF
V: TRBV6-1
D: TRBD1
size: many
J: TRBJ1-1

DNA: TGTGCCTGGAGTGTAAGGTCCCTCTACGAGCAGTACTTC
CDR3: CAWSVRSLYEQYF
V: TRBV30
D: .
size: many
J: TRBJ2-7

DNA: TGCAGTGCTAGAGGGGGAATAGGCAATGAGCAGTTCTTC
CDR3: CSARGGIGNEQFF
V: TRBV20-1
D: .
size: many
J: TRBJ2-1

DNA: TGTGCCACCAGCAGAGATATCGGTTACTACAATGAGCAGTTCTTC
CDR3: CATSRDIGYYNEQFF
V: TRBV15
D: .
size: many
J: TRBJ2-1

DNA: TGTGCCAGCAGCTTAGTCTCTCCCCTTGCCACCGGGGAGCTGTTTTTT
CDR3: CASSLVSPLATGELFF
V: TRBV11-3
D: .
size: .
J: TRBJ2-2

DNA: TGTGCCAGCAGGAGGACTAGCGGGAGCGAGACCCAGTACTTC
CDR3: CASRRTSGSETQYF
V: TRBV12-3/TRBV12-4
D: TRBD2
size: once
J: TRBJ2-5

DNA: TGTGCCAGCAGCCCCTGGGCAGGGGGTAGGGAGACCCAGTACTTC
CDR3: CASSPWAGGRETQYF
V: TRBV7-2
D: TRBD1
size: few
J: TRBJ2-5

DNA: TGTGCCTGGAGTGTGGGAGGGGGATTCCCATACAATGAGCAGTTCTTC
CDR3: CAWSVGGGFPYNEQFF
V: TRBV30
D: .
size: .
J: TRBJ2-1

DNA: TGTGCCTGGAGTTTTAAGGGACAGGCGGGTGAAAAACTGTTTTTT
CDR3: CAWSFKGQAGEKLFF
V: TRBV30
D: TRBD1
size: many
J: TRBJ1-4

DNA: TGTGCCACCAGTGAACCGGACAGTGGCAATCAGCCCCAGCATTTT
CDR3: CATSEPDSGNQPQHF
V: TRBV24-1
D: .
size: few
J: TRBJ1-5

DNA: TGTGCCAGCAGCTCTCTAGCGGGAGTAGATACGCAGTATTTT
CDR3: CASSSLAGVDTQYF
V: TRBV7-9
D: TRBD2
size: many
J: TRBJ2-3

DNA: TGCAGCGTTGTGGCCCGGGGGAACACTGAAGCTTTCTTT
CDR3: CSVVARGNTEAFF
V: TRBV29-1
D: .
size: many
J: TRBJ1-1

DNA: TGCAGTGCCCGGCGGGGCGGGGACCAGCCCCAGCATTTT
CDR3: CSARRGGDQPQHF
V: TRBV20-1
D: .
size: .
J: TRBJ1-5

DNA: TGTGCCAGCAGCTCTCACAGGGGAAGCTACGAGCAGTACTTC
CDR3: CASSSHRGSYEQYF
V: TRBV11-3
D: TRBD1
size: many
J: TRBJ2-7

DNA: TGTGCCAGCAGGCCAGGACAGGGGGCAACAGATACGCAGTATTTT
CDR3: CASRPGQGATDTQYF
V: TRBV2
D: TRBD1
size: once
J: TRBJ2-3

DNA: TGCAGTGCAGCCCGGCAGGCTAACTATGGCTACACCTTC
CDR3: CSAARQANYGYTF
V: TRBV20-1
D: .
size: .
J: TRBJ1-2

DNA: TGCAGTGCTAGAGATCTCTTGGTGCAGGAGCCTTATGGCTACACCTTC
CDR3: CSARDLLVQEPYGYTF
V: TRBV20-1
D: .
size: many
J: TRBJ1-2

DNA: TGTGCCAGTAGTATAGATGGGGAAGTCTCCTACAATGAGCAGTTCTTC
CDR3: CASSIDGEVSYNEQFF
V: TRBV19
D: .
size: .
J: TRBJ2-1

DNA: TGTGCCAGCAGCTTACCCTCGACAGCTAACTATGGCTACACCTTC
CDR3: CASSLPSTANYGYTF
V: TRBV5-4
D: .
size: few
J: TRBJ1-2

DNA: TGTGCCACCCAGATTAAATATGGCTACACCTTC
CDR3: CATQIKYGYTF
V: TRBV28
D: .
size: many
J: TRBJ1-2

DNA: TGTGCCATCAGTGACCTTGGCATGCGCGACACCATATATTTT
CDR3: CAISDLGMRDTIYF
V: TRBV10-3
D: .
size: many
J: TRBJ1-3

DNA: TGTGCCATCAGTGGAAGGGATAACACTGAAGCTTTCTTT
CDR3: CAISGRDNTEAFF
V: TRBV10-3
D: .
size: .
J: TRBJ1-1

DNA: TGTGCCAGCAGCTCCCCCCGGGGTAGGGAGGCGAACACTGAAGCTTTCTTT
CDR3: CASSSPRGREANTEAFF
V: TRBV11-3
D: .
size: many
J: TRBJ1-1

DNA: TGTGCCAGCAGCCTCGGGACTAGTGGCCAGTACTTC
CDR3: CASSLGTSGQYF
V: TRBV14
D: TRBD2
size: many
J: TRBJ2-5

DNA: TGTGCCACCAGCAGAGATCCTTGGGCTTCTGGGGCCAACGTCCTGACTTTC
CDR3: CATSRDPWASGANVLTF
V: TRBV15
D: .
size: many
J: TRBJ2-6

DNA: TGTGCCAGCAGTACCCCCTCTGTTACAGGGGTTTACTATGGCTACACCTTC
CDR3: CASSTPSVTGVYYGYTF
V: TRBV12-3/TRBV12-4
D: TRBD1
size: many
J: TRBJ1-2

DNA: TGCAGTGCTAGAACCGGCAGCTCATCCTACGAGCAGTACTTC
CDR3: CSARTGSSSYEQYF
V: TRBV20-1
D: .
size: few
J: TRBJ2-7

DNA: TGTGCCAGCAGTCTAGCGGGACCGGGGGATACGCAGTATTTT
CDR3: CASSLAGPGDTQYF
V: TRBV12-3/TRBV12-4
D: TRBD2
size: .
J: TRBJ2-3

DNA: TGTGCCAGCAGCTTGGTCCGACAAGACTATGGCTACACCTTC
CDR3: CASSLVRQDYGYTF
V: TRBV5-4
D: .
size: many
J: TRBJ1-2

DNA: TGTGCCAGCAGACCGGGGAGGTGGGGGCGAATTACCTACGAGCAGTACTTC
CDR3: CASRPGRWGRITYEQYF
V: TRBV28
D: .
size: many
J: TRBJ2-7

DNA: TGTGCCAGCAGCTTTGTTAATACAGATACGCAGTATTTT
CDR3: CASSFVNTDTQYF
V: TRBV7-3
D: .
size: .
J: TRBJ2-3

DNA: TGTGCCAGCAGCCGGGATGGCGGTTACTACAATGAGCAGTTCTTC
CDR3: CASSRDGGYYNEQFF
V: TRBV3-1
D: .
size: many
J: TRBJ2-1

DNA: TGTGCCAGCAGCTTAGACGCAGGTTATAATTCACCCCTCCACTTT
CDR3: CASSLDAGYNSPLHF
V: TRBV7-8
D: .
size: many
J: TRBJ1-6

DNA: TGTGCCAGCAGCTCACGGCGGCACAGGGGACCCTACGAGCAGTACTTC
CDR3: CASSSRRHRGPYEQYF
V: TRBV7-2
D: TRBD1
size: many
J: TRBJ2-7

DNA: TGCAGTGCTCAACACGGCTACGAGCAGTACTTC
CDR3: CSAQHGYEQYF
V: TRBV20-1
D: .
size: .
J: TRBJ2-7

DNA: TGTGCCAGCAAGAAAGACCAGGCCGGGGAGCTGTTTTTT
CDR3: CASKKDQAGELFF
V: TRBV2
D: .
size: many
J: TRBJ2-2

DNA: TGTGCCAGCAGTTACCTTGCGGCCCGGGATACGCAGTATTTT
CDR3: CASSYLAARDTQYF
V: TRBV6-2/TRBV6-3
D: .
size: many
J: TRBJ2-3

DNA: TGTGCCAGCAGCCCTCGGACCGACTACGAGCAGTACTTC
CDR3: CASSPRTDYEQYF
V: TRBV9
D: .
size: .
J: TRBJ2-7

DNA: TGCAGTGCTAAGGAGGGTTTGGCCTATGGCTACACCTTC
CDR3: CSAKEGLAYGYTF
V: TRBV20-1
D: .
size: .
J: TRBJ1-2

DNA: TGTGCCAGCAGCTTAGACCTTACAGGGGCCAACACCGGGGAGCTGTTTTTT
CDR3: CASSLDLTGANTGELFF
V: TRBV11-3
D: TRBD1
size: once
J: TRBJ2-2

DNA: TGCAGTGCTAGGACTAGCGGGTCCGGGGAGCTGTTTTTT
CDR3: CSARTSGSGELFF
V: TRBV20-1
D: TRBD2
size: many
J: TRBJ2-2

DNA: TGTGCCAGCAGCTTAGATTGGGGCGAGGGGGAGAACACCGGGGAGCTGTTTTTT
CDR3: CASSLDWGEGENTGELFF
V: TRBV11-3
D: .
size: many
J: TRBJ2-2

DNA: TGTGCCAGCAGCCGGGACTTCGAAATCAATGAGCGGTTCTTC
CDR3: CASSRDFEINERFF
V: TRBV11-2
D: .
size: few
J: TRBJ2-1

DNA: TGTGCCAGCTCGCCTAGCAGGTCCTACAATGAGCAGTTCTTC
CDR3: CASSPSRSYNEQFF
V: TRBV18
D: .
size: many
J: TRBJ2-1

DNA: TGCAGTGCTAGAGATAGAGCGGGAGGTAGCGGAGACGAGCAGTACTTC
CDR3: CSARDRAGGSGDEQYF
V: TRBV20-1
D: TRBD2
size: .
J: TRBJ2-7

DNA: TGTGCCAGCAGCGTAGAGGGGACTAGCGGGAGGGCCTTGGGGAATGAGCAGTTCTTC
CDR3: CASSVEGTSGRALGNEQFF
V: TRBV9
D: TRBD2
size: .
J: TRBJ2-1

DNA: TGTGCCAGCAGTTTGTGGACAGGAGTCGGAAACGAGCAGTTCTTC
CDR3: CASSLWTGVGNEQFF
V: TRBV28
D: TRBD1
size: many
J: TRBJ2-1

DNA: TGCGCCAGCAGCCAAGATTTCCCCGGGGCGACCCAGTACTTC
CDR3: CASSQDFPGATQYF
V: TRBV4-1
D: .
size: many
J: TRBJ2-5